This T cell receptor (beta chain) is from a study of T cell responses to AZD1222 COVID-19 vaccine. The germline V gene encodes CDR1 SGHTA and CDR2 FQGNSA. The CDR3 runs 14 residues. V dropped 6 bases and J dropped 1; count of bases not matched to a gene: 2. Sequencing used immunoSEQ multiplex PCR; TCRdb keeps in-frame clones, though not all of them. The repertoire consists of around 140,000 clones, with 93% occurring once and the leading ten covering roughly 5.4%. The TCR sequence derives from an adult in good health. The genes are TRBV7-2 and TRBJ2-2; TRBD2 matches 7 bases. The specimen comprised peripheral blood, sampled on day 0 of AZD1222 vaccination. The CDR3 region has the DNA TGTGCCAGCAGACGCGGGGGGAACACCGGGGAGCTGTTTTTT. This encodes CASRRGGNTGELFF.